This T cell receptor (beta chain) was found in a study of CD8 T cells in ankylosing spondylitis. TCRdb redid the calling of the 5' RACE reads with MiXCR, one entry per CDR3 protein. The data hold approximately 210,000 distinct CDR3 sequences, with about 13% observed a single time. Trimming pared 6 bases from V and 5 bases from J, leaving 14 bases between. Per the germline V gene, CDR1 is MNHNS and CDR2 is SASEGT. This CDR3 region has 13 residues. The TCR sequence derives from a male donor with ankylosing spondylitis or in good health (not recorded which). Input material: blood, either unsorted or a sorted T cell fraction (not recorded which). The chain links TRBV6-1 to TRBJ2-7; D is ambiguous. Here the CDR3 DNA reads TGTGCCAGCAGGTCCCCAAATGAAGACGAGCAGTACTTC. Protein product: CASRSPNEDEQYF.